Listed below are T cell receptor beta chains from one sample, sequenced in a study of blood T cell repertoires in COVID-19. Some clones are missing from TCRdb's copy, which holds only in-frame ones; the method was immunoSEQ multiplex PCR. Of approximately 65,000 clones detected, approximately 79% appear once; the ten largest clones hold roughly 22%. The sample comprised peripheral blood. The receptors were sampled from an elderly woman with active or convalescent COVID-19. Both conserved end residues are part of each CDR3. A D gene is named only where the DNA matches it firmly. Some rows have no size entry. The others give once, few or many, or a class for an expanded clone.

TRBJ1-4 NA 15 few TRBV25-1 CASSEFQGTGEKLFF TGTGCCAGCAGTGAATTCCAGGGGACGGGTGAAAAACTGTTTTTT
TRBJ1-1 NA 16 NA TRBV27 CASSRLGARPNTEAFF TGTGCCAGCAGCCGACTGGGGGCGCGGCCCAACACTGAAGCTTTCTTT
TRBJ1-1 NA 11 NA TRBV10-1 CASTPGGDAFF TGCGCCAGCACCCCGGGGGGGGACGCTTTCTTT
TRBJ1-6 NA 17 few TRBV21-1 CASSKAPTGSYNSPLHF TGTGCCAGCAGCAAAGCTCCGACAGGGTCCTATAATTCACCCCTCCACTTT
TRBJ1-5 NA 15 NA TRBV7-9 CASSAQGSRDQPQHF TGTGCCAGCAGCGCACAGGGTAGTAGGGATCAGCCCCAGCATTTT
TRBJ2-1 NA 15 NA TRBV5-1 CASSLAATRTSEQFF TGCGCCAGCAGCTTGGCTGCGACTAGAACCAGTGAGCAGTTCTTC
TRBJ2-1 NA 11 NA TRBV19 CASTSGYEQFF TGTGCCAGTACCTCAGGGTATGAGCAGTTCTTC
TRBJ1-3 NA 13 once TRBV12-5 CASGMTGGNTIYF TGTGCTAGTGGGATGACAGGAGGAAACACCATATATTTT
TRBJ1-6 TRBD1 14 NA TRBV2 CASKGDRGDSPLHF TGTGCCAGCAAGGGAGACAGGGGGGATTCACCCCTCCACTTT
TRBJ1-5 NA 14 NA TRBV6-1 CASSEVGGQQPQHF TGTGCCAGCAGTGAAGTGGGGGGTCAACAGCCCCAGCATTTT
TRBJ1-6 TRBD1 16 NA TRBV5-4 CASASMGAGGNSPLHF TGTGCCAGCGCTTCCATGGGGGCAGGGGGAAATTCACCCCTCCACTTT
TRBJ2-7 TRBD1 14 NA TRBV10-3 CAIRTGDRSYEQYF TGTGCCATCAGAACAGGGGATCGTTCCTACGAGCAGTACTTC
TRBJ1-5 NA 13 NA TRBV6-6 CASSYEGEEPQHF TGTGCCAGCAGTTACGAGGGGGAAGAACCCCAGCATTTT
TRBJ1-2 NA 14 NA TRBV15 CATSRQTGGYGYTF TGTGCCACCAGCAGACAGACAGGCGGCTATGGCTACACCTTC
TRBJ1-2 NA 15 NA TRBV5-6 CASSLVDYSNYGYTF TGTGCCAGCAGCTTGGTGGACTATTCTAACTATGGCTACACCTTC
TRBJ1-2 TRBD1 13 NA TRBV20-1 CSASYGTGYGYTF TGCAGTGCTAGTTATGGGACAGGGTATGGCTACACCTTC
TRBJ1-5 NA 13 NA TRBV12-3/TRBV12-4 CASSLGQNQPQHF TGTGCCAGCAGTTTAGGGCAGAATCAGCCCCAGCATTTT
TRBJ2-1 NA 11 NA TRBV2 CASSYYNEQFF TGTGCCAGCAGTTACTACAATGAGCAGTTCTTC
TRBJ1-1 NA 16 NA TRBV6-4 CASRGHRVARNTEAFF TGTGCCAGCAGGGGGCACAGGGTTGCACGGAACACTGAAGCTTTCTTT
TRBJ1-1 NA 13 NA TRBV7-9 CASSLNEFTEAFF TGTGCCAGCAGCTTAAATGAGTTCACTGAAGCTTTCTTT
TRBJ1-1 NA 13 once TRBV5-4 CASSLATGTEAFF TGTGCCAGCAGCTTGGCGACAGGCACTGAAGCTTTCTTT
TRBJ1-3 NA 12 NA TRBV19 CASSSPRGPEYF TGTGCCAGTAGTTCCCCACGGGGTCCGGAATATTTT
TRBJ1-1 NA 13 NA TRBV12-3/TRBV12-4 CASSLTGSTEAFF TGTGCCAGCAGTTTAACAGGGAGCACTGAAGCTTTCTTT
TRBJ2-1 NA 15 NA TRBV5-1 CASSFATGSYNEQFF TGCGCCAGCAGCTTTGCTACAGGGTCCTACAATGAGCAGTTCTTC
TRBJ2-3 TRBD2 16 few TRBV20-1 CSASFGLAGGTDTQYF TGCAGTGCTAGTTTCGGTCTAGCGGGGGGCACAGATACGCAGTATTTT
TRBJ1-2 TRBD1 16 NA TRBV4-1 CASSRAGTGGRYGYTF TGCGCCAGCAGCCGGGCCGGTACAGGGGGCCGGTATGGCTACACCTTC
TRBJ1-6 NA 14 once TRBV10-3 CAISGLGEKSPLHF TGTGCCATCAGTGGGCTAGGGGAAAAGTCACCCCTCCACTTT
TRBJ2-5 TRBD2 14 NA TRBV2 CARNGLAGQETQYF TGTGCCAGGAACGGACTAGCGGGTCAAGAGACCCAGTACTTC
TRBJ1-5 NA 15 NA TRBV27 CASSRARGGNQPQHF TGTGCCAGCAGCAGGGCCAGGGGAGGCAATCAGCCCCAGCATTTT
TRBJ2-2 NA 14 NA TRBV7-9 CASSSGQNTGELFF TGTGCCAGCAGCTCGGGACAGAACACCGGGGAGCTGTTTTTT
TRBJ1-2 TRBD1 14 once TRBV10-2 CASSVPGGVNGYTF TGCGCCAGCAGTGTTCCAGGGGGCGTTAATGGCTACACCTTC
TRBJ1-1 NA 13 medium-sized TRBV21-1 CASSIGEGTEAFF TGTGCCAGCAGCATCGGGGAAGGCACTGAAGCTTTCTTT
TRBJ1-2 NA 14 NA TRBV18 CASSPSGPNYGYTF TGTGCCAGCTCACCTTCAGGGCCTAACTATGGCTACACCTTC
TRBJ1-1 NA 14 NA TRBV5-1 CASSWNTGNTEAFF TGCGCCAGCAGCTGGAATACAGGGAACACTGAAGCTTTCTTT
TRBJ2-7 TRBD2 15 once TRBV7-6 CASSLVDSGGTEQYF TGTGCCAGCAGCTTAGTTGATAGCGGGGGTACTGAGCAGTACTTC
TRBJ2-5 NA 14 NA TRBV19 CASSVDSSQETQYF TGTGCCAGTAGTGTCGACAGCTCTCAAGAGACCCAGTACTTC
TRBJ2-7 NA 13 NA TRBV2 CASKPGSPYEQYF TGTGCCAGCAAGCCAGGGTCTCCCTACGAGCAGTACTTC
TRBJ1-3 NA 16 NA TRBV15 CATSPSPGFSGNTIYF TGTGCCACCAGCCCCTCGCCCGGGTTCTCTGGAAACACCATATATTTT
TRBJ2-2 NA 15 NA TRBV11-3 CASSLASRVGGELFF TGTGCCAGCAGCTTAGCCTCTAGAGTCGGCGGGGAGCTGTTTTTT
TRBJ2-3 NA 15 NA TRBV5-8 CASSLGDIARNTQYF TGTGCCAGCAGCTTGGGGGACATAGCTAGGAATACGCAGTATTTT
TRBJ2-3 TRBD1 16 NA TRBV7-8 CASSLAGQGWADTQYF TGTGCCAGCAGCTTAGCGGGACAGGGATGGGCAGATACGCAGTATTTT
TRBJ1-1 NA 13 NA TRBV15 CATSVDSYTEAFF TGTGCCACCAGCGTCGACAGTTACACTGAAGCTTTCTTT
TRBJ1-2 NA 15 NA TRBV5-5 CASSPAGNLNYGYTF TGTGCCAGCAGCCCCGCAGGGAATCTGAACTATGGCTACACCTTC
TRBJ2-4 NA 15 NA TRBV19 CASTQGDITKNIQYF TGTGCCAGTACCCAAGGGGATATTACCAAAAACATTCAGTACTTC
TRBJ1-1 NA 16 NA TRBV19 CASSIWGQGQNTEAFF TGTGCCAGTAGTATATGGGGGCAGGGACAGAACACTGAAGCTTTCTTT
TRBJ1-2 NA 16 NA TRBV5-1 CASSLVAGAKEGGYTF TGCGCCAGCAGCTTGGTAGCAGGGGCTAAGGAAGGTGGCTACACCTTC
TRBJ1-4 TRBD1 15 NA TRBV6-5 CASSTGRTGAEKLFF TGTGCCAGCAGTACCGGACGGACAGGGGCTGAAAAACTGTTTTTT
TRBJ1-1 NA 14 NA TRBV4-2 CASSQGGGNTEAFF TGTGCCAGCAGCCAAGGAGGGGGGAACACTGAAGCTTTCTTT
TRBJ1-1 NA 16 NA TRBV5-1 CASSSGIRSMNTEAFF TGCGCCAGCAGCTCAGGGATTAGGTCGATGAACACTGAAGCTTTCTTT
TRBJ2-7 TRBD2 17 NA TRBV4-1 CASSQDRVAGIPYEQYF TGCGCCAGCAGCCAAGATCGGGTAGCGGGGATCCCCTACGAGCAGTACTTC